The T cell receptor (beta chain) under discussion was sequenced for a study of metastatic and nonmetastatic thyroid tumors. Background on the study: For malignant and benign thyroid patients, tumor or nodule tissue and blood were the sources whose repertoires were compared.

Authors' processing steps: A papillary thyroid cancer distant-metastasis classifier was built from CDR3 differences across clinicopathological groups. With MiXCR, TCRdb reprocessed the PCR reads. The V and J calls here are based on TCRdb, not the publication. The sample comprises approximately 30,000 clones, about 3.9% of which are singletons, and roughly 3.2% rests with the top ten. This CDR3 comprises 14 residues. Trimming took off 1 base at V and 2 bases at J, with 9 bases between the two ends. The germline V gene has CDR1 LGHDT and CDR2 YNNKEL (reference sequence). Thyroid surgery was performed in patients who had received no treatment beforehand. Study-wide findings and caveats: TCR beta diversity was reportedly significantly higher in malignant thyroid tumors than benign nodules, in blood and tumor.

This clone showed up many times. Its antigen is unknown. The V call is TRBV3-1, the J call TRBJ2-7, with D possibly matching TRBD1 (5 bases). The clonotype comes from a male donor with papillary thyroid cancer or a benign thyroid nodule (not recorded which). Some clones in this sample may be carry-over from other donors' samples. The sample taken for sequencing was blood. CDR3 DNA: TGTGCCAGCAGCCAAGTGCGGACACCCTACGAGCAGTACTTC. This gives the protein CASSQVRTPYEQYF.